This paragraph covers one TCR beta chain sequence. V lost 3 bases, J lost 6 bases, and 14 bases lay in between. CDR1 MGHRA and CDR2 YSYEKL come from the germline V gene. This CDR3 is built from 14 residues. The data were produced by immunoSEQ multiplex PCR, yet TCRdb's version contains in-frame clones alone and is incomplete. The table records about 84,000 clones, 85% to 95% of them present only once. The data belong to a study of T cell changes during pregnancy in multiple sclerosis. The chain links TRBV4-1 to TRBJ1-2; weak D call: TRBD1 (6 bases). This specimen was peripheral blood, taken in the second trimester of pregnancy. The receptor comes from a female donor in good health, enrolled as a control in a pregnancy study. The DNA for the CDR3 is TGCGCCAGCAGCCACGGACAGCCGACGGATGGCTACACCTTC. It translates to CASSHGQPTDGYTF.